What follows are 10 T cell receptor beta chains derived from one specimen sequenced in a study of cytomegalovirus exposure and HLA in healthy donors. The study ran its PCR with 60 Vbeta and 13 Jbeta primers. The assay was immunoSEQ multiplex PCR, and TCRdb's table has in-frame clones only and misses some. Here the sample spans about 130,000 clones, about a sixth being singletons. Sequenced material: PBMCs. These receptors originate from a female donor in good health and CMV-seropositive.

This clone was counted a few times. The genes are TRBV7-2 and TRBJ1-2; TRBD1 matches at 11 bases. CDR1 and CDR2 (germline): SGHTA, FQGNSA. The V gene end was trimmed by 5 bases and the J gene end by 4 bases; junction bases not matched to a gene: 6. The CDR3 covers 15 residues. The CDR3: CASSGRTGGSYGYTF. The CDR3 coding sequence is TGTGCCAGCAGCGGGAGGACAGGGGGCAGCTATGGCTACACCTTC.

The rearrangement uses TRBV4-3 and TRBJ2-2; 8 bases line up with TRBD1. The CDR3 has 16 amino acids. V was clipped by 3 bases and J by 0 bases; unmatched bases: 3. From germline, CDR1 is LGHNA and CDR2 YSLEER. Here the CDR3 reads CASSQGQASNTGELFF. CDR3 DNA sequence: TGCGCCAGCAGCCAGGGACAGGCCTCGAACACCGGGGAGCTGTTTTTT.

This clone was seen a few times. This chain joins TRBV5-3 and TRBJ2-7; D perhaps matches TRBD2 (5 bases). TRBV5-3 is an ORF, and what it does is uncertain. Trimming pared 0 bases from V and 2 bases from J, leaving 9 bases between. This CDR3 region has 14 residues. This CDR3 is CARSLDTGTYEQYF. The CDR3 bases are TGTGCCAGAAGCTTGGATACGGGGACCTACGAGCAGTACTTC.

The chain links TRBV27 to TRBJ2-2; the match to TRBD2 covers 13 bases. V shed 4 bases and J 6 bases; nucleotides not matched to a gene: 5. CDR3 length equals 16 residues. In germline, CDR1 is MNHEY, CDR2 SMNVEV (reference sequence). The CDR3 sequence is CASSWLLAGGAGELFF. The CDR3 region has the DNA TGTGCCAGCAGTTGGCTACTAGCGGGAGGGGCCGGGGAGCTGTTTTTT.

This clone was detected a few times. CDR3 protein: CASSPDSGANVLTF. CDR3 DNA sequence: TGCGCCAGCAGCCCAGACTCTGGGGCCAACGTCCTGACTTTC. The chain carries TRBV5-1 and TRBJ2-6; no definite D call. Per germline, CDR1 SGHRS and CDR2 YFSETQ. Trimming pared 4 bases from V and 0 bases from J, leaving 5 bases between. The CDR3 spans 14 residues.

The sample holds one count of this clone. The V gene is TRBV7-2, the J gene TRBJ2-3; 7 nucleotides align to TRBD1. CDR1 SGHTA and CDR2 FQGNSA come from the germline V gene. The CDR3 totals 16 residues. The J segment lost 5 bases and the V segment lost 3 bases, leaving 11 bases of the junction unmatched. CDR3 coding DNA: TGTGCCAGCAGCTTGAACAGGGGACGTGCGGGAGATACGCAGTATTTT. Amino acid sequence: CASSLNRGRAGDTQYF. The whole variable domain, remainder taken from reference TRBV7-2 and TRBJ2-3, is GAGVSQSPSNKVTEKGKDVELRCDPISGHTALYWYRQSLGQGLEFLIYFQGNSAPDKSGLPSDRFSAERTGGSVSTLTIQRTQQEDSAVYLCASSLNRGRAGDTQYFGPGTRLTVL.

This clone has a count of ten or more. The chain employs TRBV5-4 and TRBJ2-6; D is possibly TRBD1 (5 bases). The germline V gene encodes CDR1 SGHNT and CDR2 YYREEE (reference sequence). The CDR3 length is 20 residues. V was pared by 4 bases and J by 4 bases, with 27 bases between. CDR3 nucleotides: TGTGCCAGCAGCCACGATGGGTCGGGCCAGGGCCCTCTGGGGGCCAACGTCCTGACTTTC. Its translation is CASSHDGSGQGPLGANVLTF.

This clone was counted between two and nine times. The chain uses TRBV9 and TRBJ2-7; 10 bases agree with TRBD2. J lost 5 bases, V lost 4 bases, and 9 bases had no gene match. CDR3 length: 15 amino acids. CDR1 and CDR2 from the germline V gene are SGDLS and YYNGEE. DNA of the CDR3: TGTGCCAGCAGCCTGAGCGGGAGGGCCACGAACGAGCAGTACTTC. This translates into CASSLSGRATNEQYF.

The V and J genes are TRBV4-3 and TRBJ2-3; D possibly corresponds to TRBD2 (5 bases). Germline V CDR1 and CDR2: LGHNA, YSLEER. The CDR3 contains 15 residues. Between the trimmed V and J ends, which lost 1 base and 2 bases, there was a span of 10 bases. As DNA, the CDR3 is TGCGCCAGCAGCCAAGTCCTGGACTTCACAGATACGCAGTATTTT. Protein sequence: CASSQVLDFTDTQYF.

This clone has just a few counts. The rearrangement links TRBV5-4 to TRBJ2-5, with 9 bases aligning to TRBD2. Germline lookup yields CDR1 SGHNT and CDR2 YYREEE (reference sequence). The CDR3 runs to 15 residues. J was trimmed by 2 bases and V by 2 bases; bases with no gene match: 4. The DNA of the CDR3 is TGTGCCAGCAGCTTCTCAGCGGGGGGTCAAGAGACCCAGTACTTC. Encoded protein: CASSFSAGGQETQYF.